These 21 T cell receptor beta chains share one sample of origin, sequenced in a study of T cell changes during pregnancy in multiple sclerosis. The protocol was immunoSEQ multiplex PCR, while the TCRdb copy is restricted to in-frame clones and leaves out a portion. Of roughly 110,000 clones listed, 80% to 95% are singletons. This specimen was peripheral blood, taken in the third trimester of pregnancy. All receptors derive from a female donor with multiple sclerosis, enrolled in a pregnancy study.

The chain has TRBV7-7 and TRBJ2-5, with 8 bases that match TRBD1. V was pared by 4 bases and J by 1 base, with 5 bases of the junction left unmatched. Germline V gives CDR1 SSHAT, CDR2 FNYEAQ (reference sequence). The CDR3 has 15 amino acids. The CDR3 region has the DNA TGTGCCAGCAGCTCGGGGGACAGGATCCAAGAGACCCAGTACTTC. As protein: CASSSGDRIQETQYF.

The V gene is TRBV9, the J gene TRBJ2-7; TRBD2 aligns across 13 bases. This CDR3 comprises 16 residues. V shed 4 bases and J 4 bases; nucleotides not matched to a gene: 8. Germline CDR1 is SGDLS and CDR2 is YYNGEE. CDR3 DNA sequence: TGTGCCAGCAGCTTAAGCGGGACTAGCGGGATGTACGAGCAGTACTTC. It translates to CASSLSGTSGMYEQYF.

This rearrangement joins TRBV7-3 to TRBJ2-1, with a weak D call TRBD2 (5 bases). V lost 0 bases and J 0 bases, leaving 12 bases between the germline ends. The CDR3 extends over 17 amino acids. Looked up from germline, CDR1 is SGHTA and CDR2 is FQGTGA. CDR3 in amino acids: CASSLTPAGSSYNEQFF. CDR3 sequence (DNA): TGTGCCAGCAGCTTAACCCCCGCTGGGAGCTCCTACAATGAGCAGTTCTTC.

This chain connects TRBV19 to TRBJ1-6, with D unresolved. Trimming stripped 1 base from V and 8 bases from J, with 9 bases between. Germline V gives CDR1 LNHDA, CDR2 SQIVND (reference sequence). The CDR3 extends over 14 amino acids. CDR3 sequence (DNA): TGTGCCAGTAGTATAGGTCCCTCGGATTCACCCCTCCACTTT. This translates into CASSIGPSDSPLHF.

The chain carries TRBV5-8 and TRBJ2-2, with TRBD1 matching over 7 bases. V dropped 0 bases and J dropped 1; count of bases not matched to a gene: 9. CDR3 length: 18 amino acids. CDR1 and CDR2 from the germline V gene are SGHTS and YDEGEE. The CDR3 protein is CASSLAPGQPENTGELFF. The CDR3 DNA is TGTGCCAGCAGCTTGGCCCCGGGACAGCCGGAGAACACCGGGGAGCTGTTTTTT.

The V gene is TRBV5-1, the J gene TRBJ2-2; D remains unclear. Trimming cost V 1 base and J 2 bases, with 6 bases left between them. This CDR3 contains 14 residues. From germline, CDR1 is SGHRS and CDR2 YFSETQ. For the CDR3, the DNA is TGCGCCAGCAGCTTGCAGTTAAACACCGGGGAGCTGTTTTTT. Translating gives CASSLQLNTGELFF.

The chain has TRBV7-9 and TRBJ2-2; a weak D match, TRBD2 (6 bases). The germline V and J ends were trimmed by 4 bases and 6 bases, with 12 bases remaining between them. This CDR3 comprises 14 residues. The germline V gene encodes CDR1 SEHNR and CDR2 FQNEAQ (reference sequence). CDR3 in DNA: TGTGCCAGCAGCTCCCAGCGGGCGTCCGGGGAGCTGTTTTTT. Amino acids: CASSSQRASGELFF.

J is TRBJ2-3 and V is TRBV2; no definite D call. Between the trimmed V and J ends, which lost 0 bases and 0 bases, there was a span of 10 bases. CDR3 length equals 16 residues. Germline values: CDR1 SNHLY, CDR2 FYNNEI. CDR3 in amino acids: CASSEARYGSTDTQYF. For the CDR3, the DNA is TGTGCCAGCAGTGAAGCGAGGTACGGAAGCACAGATACGCAGTATTTT.

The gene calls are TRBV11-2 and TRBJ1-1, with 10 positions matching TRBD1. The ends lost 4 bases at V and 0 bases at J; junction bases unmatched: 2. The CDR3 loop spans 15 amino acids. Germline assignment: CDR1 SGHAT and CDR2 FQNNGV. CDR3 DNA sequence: TGTGCCAGCAGCTCCGGACAGGGGGTGAACACTGAAGCTTTCTTT. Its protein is CASSSGQGVNTEAFF.

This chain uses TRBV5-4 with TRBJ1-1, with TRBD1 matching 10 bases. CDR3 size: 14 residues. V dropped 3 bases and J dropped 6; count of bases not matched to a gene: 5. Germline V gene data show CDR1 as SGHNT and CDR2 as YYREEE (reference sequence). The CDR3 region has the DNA TGTGCCAGCAGCTCGGGGACAGGGGTCTCTGAAGCTTTCTTT. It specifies CASSSGTGVSEAFF.

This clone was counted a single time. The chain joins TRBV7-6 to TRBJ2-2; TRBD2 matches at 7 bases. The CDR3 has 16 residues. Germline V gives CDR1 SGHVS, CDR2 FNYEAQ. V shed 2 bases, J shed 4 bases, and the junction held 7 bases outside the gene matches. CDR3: CASSLYGGGSTGELFF. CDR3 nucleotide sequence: TGTGCCAGCAGCTTATACGGTGGCGGGAGCACCGGGGAGCTGTTTTTT.

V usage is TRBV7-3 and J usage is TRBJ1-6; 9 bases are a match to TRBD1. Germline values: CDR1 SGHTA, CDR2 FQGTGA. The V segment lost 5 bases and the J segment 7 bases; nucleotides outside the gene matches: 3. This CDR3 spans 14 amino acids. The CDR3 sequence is CASSVDRGNSPLHF. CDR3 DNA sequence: TGTGCCAGCAGCGTGGACAGGGGAAATTCACCCCTCCACTTT.

The CDR3 bases are TGCGCCAGCAGCTTGGAACCCGGGACTAGCAGTCTCACAGATACGCAGTATTTT. Its translation is CASSLEPGTSSLTDTQYF. The V call is TRBV5-1, the J call TRBJ2-3, with 9 bases fitting TRBD2. This CDR3 spans 18 amino acids. Germline trimming cut 0 bases from V and 2 bases from J; bases unmatched to any gene: 10. Germline CDR1 SGHRS, CDR2 YFSETQ.

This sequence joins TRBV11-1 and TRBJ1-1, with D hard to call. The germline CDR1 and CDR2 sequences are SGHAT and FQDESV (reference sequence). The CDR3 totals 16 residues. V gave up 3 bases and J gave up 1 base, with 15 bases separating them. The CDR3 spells CASSLGVGRRNTEAFF. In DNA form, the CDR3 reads TGTGCCAGCAGCTTGGGAGTGGGCAGAAGGAACACTGAAGCTTTCTTT.

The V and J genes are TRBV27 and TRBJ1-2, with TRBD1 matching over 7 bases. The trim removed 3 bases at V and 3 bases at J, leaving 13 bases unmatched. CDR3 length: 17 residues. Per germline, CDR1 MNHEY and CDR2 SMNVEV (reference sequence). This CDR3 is CASSFGRGQTEDYGYTF. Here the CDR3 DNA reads TGTGCCAGCAGTTTTGGGCGGGGACAGACTGAAGACTATGGCTACACCTTC.

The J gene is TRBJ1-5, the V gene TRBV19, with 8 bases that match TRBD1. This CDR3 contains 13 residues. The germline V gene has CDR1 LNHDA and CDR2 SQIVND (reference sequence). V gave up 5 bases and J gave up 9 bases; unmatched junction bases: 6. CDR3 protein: CASSAGQGGPQHF. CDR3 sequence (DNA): TGTGCCAGTAGTGCCGGACAGGGTGGGCCCCAGCATTTT.

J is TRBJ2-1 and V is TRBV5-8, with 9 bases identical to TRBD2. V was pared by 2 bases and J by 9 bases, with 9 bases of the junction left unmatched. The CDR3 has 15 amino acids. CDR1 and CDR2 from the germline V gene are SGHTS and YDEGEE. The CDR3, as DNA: TGTGCCAGCAGCTTAAGGGCGGGAGGGCCATTTGAGCAGTTCTTC. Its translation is CASSLRAGGPFEQFF.

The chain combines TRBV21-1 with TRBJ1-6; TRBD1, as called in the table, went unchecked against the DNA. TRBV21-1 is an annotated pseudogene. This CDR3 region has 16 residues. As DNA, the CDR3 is TGTGCCAGCAGCGCGACAGGTAATAGAGGTAATTCACCCCTCCACTTT. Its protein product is CASSATGNRGNSPLHF.

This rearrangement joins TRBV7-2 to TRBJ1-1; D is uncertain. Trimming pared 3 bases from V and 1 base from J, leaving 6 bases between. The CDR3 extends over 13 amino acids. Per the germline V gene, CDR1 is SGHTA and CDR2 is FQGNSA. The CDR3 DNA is TGTGCCAGCAGCTTCACAGAGAACACTGAAGCTTTCTTT. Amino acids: CASSFTENTEAFF.

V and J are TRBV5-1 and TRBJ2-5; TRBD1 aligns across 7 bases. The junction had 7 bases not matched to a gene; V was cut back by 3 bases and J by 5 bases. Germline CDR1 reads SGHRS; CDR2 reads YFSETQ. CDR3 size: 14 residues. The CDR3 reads CASSYRTRGETQYF. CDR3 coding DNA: TGCGCCAGCAGCTACCGAACCAGGGGGGAGACCCAGTACTTC.

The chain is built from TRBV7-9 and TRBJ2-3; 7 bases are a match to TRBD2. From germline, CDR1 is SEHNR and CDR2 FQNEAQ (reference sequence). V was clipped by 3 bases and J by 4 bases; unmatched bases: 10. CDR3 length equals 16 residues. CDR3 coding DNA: TGTGCCAGCAGCTTGGGGCCGGGAGGCAGTCCAGATACGCAGTATTTT. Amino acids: CASSLGPGGSPDTQYF. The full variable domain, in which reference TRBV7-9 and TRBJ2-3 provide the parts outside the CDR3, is DTGVSQNPRHKITKRGQNVTFRCDPISEHNRLYWYRQTLGQGPEFLTYFQNEAQLEKSRLLSDRFSAERPKGSFSTLEIQRTEQGDSAMYLCASSLGPGGSPDTQYFGPGTRLTVL.